Listed below are T cell receptor beta chains from one sample, sequenced in a study of CD8 T cells in Susac syndrome. A single record per CDR3 protein comes from TCRdb applying MiXCR to the immunoSEQ multiplex PCR reads. The data show around 130,000 distinct CDR3 sequences, more than 75% seen once. Source material: CD8+ T cells from PBMCs. The receptors come from a human donor with multiple sclerosis. CDR3s leave out the opening cysteine and the closing phenylalanine or tryptophan. Each record gives: J gene, V gene, CDR3 protein.

>TRBJ2-5|TRBV3-1
ASSPLDESQETQY
>TRBJ2-1|TRBV5-6
ASRSLAELANEQF
>TRBJ2-7|TRBV7-9
ASSSTGQGARVEQY
>TRBJ2-3|TRBV6-5
ASSLTGQALDTQY
>TRBJ2-1|TRBV20-1
SASGVTSGISNEQF
>TRBJ2-7|TRBV7-6
ASSLGQTNYEQY
>TRBJ2-1|TRBV3-1
ASSPPLGDEQF
>TRBJ2-7|TRBV4-3
ASSQGGTGLEQY
>TRBJ1-5|TRBV7-8
ASSLGDVLSNQPQH
>TRBJ1-1|TRBV7-3
ASSLRAALNTEAF
>TRBJ2-7|TRBV7-6
ASSLIGSPEQY
>TRBJ2-4|TRBV28
ASSPRGAGTGGGSPVQNIQY
>TRBJ2-7|TRBV27
ASSLSTSGTYYEQY
>TRBJ2-1|TRBV12-3/TRBV12-4
ASSSRLAEQF
>TRBJ1-2|TRBV28
ASSQGQTNYGYT
>TRBJ1-4|TRBV14
ASSQEGLNEKLF
>TRBJ2-7|TRBV20-1
SARRGSARDEQY
>TRBJ2-1|TRBV7-3
ASSLALAGDAEQF
>TRBJ2-7|TRBV27
ASSVGPGNFYEQY
>TRBJ2-5|TRBV7-9
ASSESGSQETQY
>TRBJ2-7|TRBV2
ASNAGGAYEQY
>TRBJ2-7|TRBV30
AWSVLAGRYEQY
>TRBJ1-5|TRBV16
ASSQSGQPQH
>TRBJ1-2|TRBV27
ASRTLTGADYGYT
>TRBJ2-1|TRBV3-1
ASSQEWGGYEQF
>TRBJ2-5|TRBV29-1
SAGGETQY
>TRBJ2-3|TRBV12-3/TRBV12-4
ASSFKDRATDTQY
>TRBJ1-1|TRBV6-1
ASGVGGATEAF
>TRBJ1-1|TRBV7-2
ASSPGKYTEAF
>TRBJ2-5|TRBV6-5
ASSLTSEQETQY
>TRBJ1-1|TRBV6-5
ASSTGQGYTEAF
>TRBJ1-1|TRBV19
ASSNKATEAF
>TRBJ2-7|TRBV7-9
ASSLTGRSSYEQY
>TRBJ1-1|TRBV7-8
ASSFDQGARSEAF
>TRBJ2-7|TRBV29-1
SVEEDFAYEQY
>TRBJ1-1|TRBV25-1
ASSAWEDTEAF
>TRBJ2-6|TRBV4-3
ASSQGWGQVLSGANVLT
>TRBJ2-3|TRBV3-1
ASSHGQVSTDTQY
>TRBJ2-1|TRBV7-9
ASDFRDQNNEQF